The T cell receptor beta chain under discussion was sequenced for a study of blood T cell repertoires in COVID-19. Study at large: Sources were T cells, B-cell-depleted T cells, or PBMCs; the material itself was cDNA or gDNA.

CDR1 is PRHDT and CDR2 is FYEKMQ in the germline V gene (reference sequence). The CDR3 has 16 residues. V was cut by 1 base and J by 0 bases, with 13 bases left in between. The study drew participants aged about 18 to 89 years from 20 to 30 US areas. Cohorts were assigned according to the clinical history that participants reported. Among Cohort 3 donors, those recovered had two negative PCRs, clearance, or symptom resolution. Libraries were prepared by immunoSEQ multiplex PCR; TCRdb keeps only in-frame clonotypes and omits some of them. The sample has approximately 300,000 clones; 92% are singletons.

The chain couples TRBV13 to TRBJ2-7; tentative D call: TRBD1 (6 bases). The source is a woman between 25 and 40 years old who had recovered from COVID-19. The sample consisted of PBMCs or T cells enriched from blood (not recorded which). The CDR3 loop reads CASSLATGWNSYEQYF. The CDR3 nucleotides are TGTGCCAGCAGCTTAGCAACAGGGTGGAACTCCTACGAGCAGTACTTC. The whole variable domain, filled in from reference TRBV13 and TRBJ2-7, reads AAGVIQSPRHLIKEKRETATLKCYPIPRHDTVYWYQQGPGQDPQFLISFYEKMQSDKGSIPDRFSAQQFSDYHSELNMSSLELGDSALYFCASSLATGWNSYEQYFGPGTRLTVT.